Included here is one TCR beta chain sequence, with context. Per the original data handling: From reference gene primer amplification, estimates of nucleated cell counts were derived. Here immunoSEQ multiplex PCR was the method, and the copy in TCRdb shows in-frame clones only, minus some. That table gives V, J and clone size, and the DNA gave D and trimming. The data show approximately 360,000 clones, 90% seen once. The sample belongs to a study of blood T cell repertoires in COVID-19. Across the whole study: Samples of COVID-19 (acute and convalescent) were obtained from the United States, Italy and Spain. In each case, the material was cDNA or gDNA derived from T cells, B-cell-depleted T cells, or PBMCs.

In germline, CDR1 is MNHEY, CDR2 SVGAGI. Trimming pared 6 bases from V and 0 bases from J, leaving 6 bases between. The CDR3 runs to 13 residues. The TCR was taken from a man between 18 and 35 years old with active or convalescent COVID-19. Sequencing input: peripheral blood. The chain has TRBV6-5 and TRBJ1-5; D gene unclear. The CDR3 region is CASSGGSNQPQHF. In DNA, the CDR3 is TGTGCCAGCAGCGGAGGTAGCAATCAGCCCCAGCATTTT.